This entry is about one TCR beta chain. Antigen unknown. The TCR beta profiling, which covered VDJ combination and CDR3 sequence, was carried out using genomic DNA as the template. TCRdb called the reads again in MiXCR, with one record for every CDR3 protein. The sample carries hundreds of thousands of distinct CDR3 sequences, roughly 64% recorded once. These data belong to a study of CD8+CD57+ T cells in acquired aplastic anemia. Overall study: DNA from sorted CD4+ and CD8+ cells averaged 3.2 ug. The study, taken as a whole, reports: Patients and controls had in common 25 to 30 CD8+ CDR3 sequences.

Looked up from germline, CDR1 is MNHEY and CDR2 is SVGAGI. The CDR3 consists of 16 residues. The V and J ends lost 7 bases and 8 bases, in that order; junction bases with no gene match: 12. Sequenced: sorted CD4+, CD8+, or CD8+CD57+ T cells (not recorded which) from PBMCs. The clonotype comes from a human donor in good health, serving as a control. This rearrangement joins TRBV6-5 to TRBJ1-6; 9 bases align to TRBD1. The CDR3 reads CASTPIQTGGDSPLHF. CDR3 nucleotide sequence: TGTGCCAGCACCCCGATCCAGACAGGGGGAGATTCACCCCTCCACTTT.